The 29 T cell receptor beta chains below come from one sample, sequenced in a study of blood T cell repertoires in COVID-19. Clones were read by immunoSEQ multiplex PCR, and TCRdb kept only the in-frame ones, dropping some. The table records about 180,000 clones, 86% of them present only once. The specimen sequenced was PBMCs or T cells enriched from blood (not recorded which). The receptors were sampled from a woman aged 25 to 45 who had recovered from COVID-19.

The J gene is TRBJ2-7, the V gene TRBV19; 7 nucleotides agree with TRBD1. V shed 3 bases, J shed 5 bases, and the junction held 13 bases outside the gene matches. Germline V gene lookup returns CDR1 LNHDA and CDR2 SQIVND (reference sequence). There are 16 residues in the CDR3. The CDR3 region has the DNA TGTGCCAGTAGTATGGGACAGAAGAGCGTTTTAAACGAGCAGTACTTC. It encodes CASSMGQKSVLNEQYF. The full variable domain, with the rest looked up from reference TRBV19 and TRBJ2-7, is DGGITQSPKYLFRKEGQNVTLSCEQNLNHDAMYWYRQDPGQGLRLIYYSQIVNDFQKGDIAEGYSVSREKKESFPLTVTSAQKNPTAFYLCASSMGQKSVLNEQYFGPGTRLTVT.

There are a few counts of this clone. The chain joins TRBV28 to TRBJ1-2; weak D call: TRBD1 (6 bases). V lost 5 bases to trimming and J lost 6 bases, with 13 bases between them. The V gene's germline CDR1 is MDHEN and CDR2 SYDVKM. The CDR3 runs to 13 residues. CDR3 protein: CASSITGNNGYTF. CDR3 bases: TGTGCCAGCAGTATTACAGGGAACAATGGCTACACCTTC.

The rearrangement uses TRBV10-1 and TRBJ1-1; TRBD1 might be the D (5 bases). V lost 5 bases to trimming and J lost 3 bases, with 13 bases between them. Germline CDR1 WNHNN, CDR2 SYGVQD (reference sequence). This CDR3 contains 14 residues. CDR3: CASSLDIQDTEAFF. The CDR3 region has the DNA TGCGCCAGCAGTTTGGACATCCAGGACACTGAAGCTTTCTTT.

The chain couples TRBV4-2 to TRBJ2-3, with 8 bases matching TRBD2. Germline V lookup: CDR1 LGHNA, CDR2 YNFKEQ. The CDR3 sequence is 16 residues long. V lost 2 bases and J lost 5; bases outside the gene matches: 9. The CDR3 nucleotides read TGTGCCAGCAGCCAACCTGGGACTAGTGCAAGAGATACGCAGTATTTT. Translated: CASSQPGTSARDTQYF.

This chain links TRBV28 with TRBJ1-4; 10 bases fit TRBD1. V shed 10 bases and J 10 bases; nucleotides not matched to a gene: 6. This CDR3 contains 12 residues. The germline V gene encodes CDR1 MDHEN and CDR2 SYDVKM. Written as DNA, the CDR3 is TGTGCCATTCGACAGGGGGCCGGAAAACTGTTTTTT. It codes for CAIRQGAGKLFF.

Here the CDR3 DNA reads TGCGCCAGCAGCCAAGATAATCCTAGCGGCGTCTACGAGCAGTACTTC. Residues: CASSQDNPSGVYEQYF. V is TRBV4-1 and J is TRBJ2-7; 7 nucleotides align to TRBD2. Germline assignment: CDR1 MGHRA and CDR2 YSYEKL. V was pared by 0 bases and J by 3 bases, with 8 bases of the junction left unmatched. The CDR3 runs 16 residues.

The chain joins TRBV28 to TRBJ1-2; 7 bases align to TRBD1. Per germline, CDR1 MDHEN and CDR2 SYDVKM. V lost 4 bases and J lost 8; bases outside the gene matches: 7. The CDR3 sequence is 13 residues long. As DNA, the CDR3 is TGTGCCAGCAGTTCTAGACAGGGCCGGGGCTACACCTTC. Protein sequence: CASSSRQGRGYTF.

The chain links TRBV29-1 to TRBJ2-7; perhaps TRBD2 as D (5 bases). The CDR3 runs 12 residues. The ends were cut back, 4 bases at V and 3 bases at J, with 10 bases in the middle. The V gene's germline CDR1 is SQVTM and CDR2 ANQGSEA. For the CDR3, the DNA is TGCAGCGTTGGGACTTCCCTCTACGAGCAGTACTTC. Protein product: CSVGTSLYEQYF.

This clone was counted once. This chain uses TRBV6-1 with TRBJ2-5; TRBD1 matches 12 bases. The CDR3 loop spans 16 amino acids. V was pared by 3 bases and J by 5 bases, with 7 bases of the junction left unmatched. Per germline, CDR1 MNHNS and CDR2 SASEGT. The CDR3: CASSDMGTGGWETQYF. The CDR3 DNA reads TGTGCCAGCAGTGACATGGGGACAGGGGGCTGGGAGACCCAGTACTTC.

The chain recombines TRBV5-6 with TRBJ1-3; D is undetermined. V was trimmed by 2 bases and J by 1 base, leaving 7 bases between them. CDR3 length equals 14 residues. The germline V gene has CDR1 SGHDT and CDR2 YYEEEE. The CDR3 coding sequence is TGTGCCAGCAGCTTTTTCGCGTCTGGAAACACCATATATTTT. This encodes CASSFFASGNTIYF.

This clone appeared once. This chain connects TRBV25-1 to TRBJ1-4; weak D call: TRBD1 (5 bases). V lost 4 bases to trimming and J lost 6 bases, with 15 bases between them. The CDR3 has 15 amino acids. Germline V gene lookup returns CDR1 MGHDK and CDR2 SYGVNS. CDR3 residues: CASSARTGVYEKLFF. CDR3 DNA: TGTGCCAGCAGTGCAAGGACGGGGGTGTATGAAAAACTGTTTTTT.

The rearrangement uses TRBV5-1 and TRBJ2-3; 15 bases agree with TRBD2. Trimming at V came to 3 bases and at J to 2 bases, leaving 1 base not matched to a gene. Germline-derived CDR1 and CDR2 are SGHRS and YFSETQ. The CDR3 consists of 16 residues. CDR3 DNA sequence: TGCGCCAGCAGCTGGACTAGCGGGAGGGTCACAGATACGCAGTATTTT. Translating gives CASSWTSGRVTDTQYF.

The V and J genes are TRBV5-6 and TRBJ2-1; the match to TRBD2 covers 8 bases. Germline CDR1 SGHDT, CDR2 YYEEEE. The CDR3 covers 16 residues. The V gene end was trimmed by 0 bases and the J gene end by 7 bases; junction bases not matched to a gene: 9. CDR3 nucleotides: TGTGCCAGCAGCTTGGGTCTAGCGGGCCCTCCGAATGAGCAGTTCTTC. Translated, it gives CASSLGLAGPPNEQFF. Full variable domain (missing parts from reference TRBV5-6 and TRBJ2-1): DAGVTQSPTHLIKTRGQQVTLRCSPKSGHDTVSWYQQALGQGPQFIFQYYEEEERQRGNFPDRFSGHQFPNYSSELNVNALLLGDSALYLCASSLGLAGPPNEQFFGPGTRLTVL.

This chain links TRBV19 with TRBJ2-1; D is unresolved. Trimming removed 10 bases at V and 0 bases at J, with 4 bases between. The germline CDR1 and CDR2 sequences are LNHDA and SQIVND (reference sequence). The CDR3 extends over 11 amino acids. The CDR3 bases are TGTGCCACCGTCTCCTACAATGAGCAGTTCTTC. Translated, it gives CATVSYNEQFF.

The V gene is TRBV28, the J gene TRBJ2-1, with 9 bases that match TRBD1. The CDR3 length is 13 residues. Trimming took 6 bases from V and 4 from J; bases not matched to a gene: 1. CDR1 MDHEN and CDR2 SYDVKM come from the germline V gene. CDR3 region: CASRGTGYNEQFF. The CDR3 DNA reads as TGTGCCAGCAGAGGGACAGGGTACAATGAGCAGTTCTTC.

A single count supports this clone. The rearrangement uses TRBV30 and TRBJ1-1; unclear D gene. The CDR3 has 11 amino acids. Germline CDR1 GTSNPN, CDR2 SVGIG (reference sequence). The germline V and J ends were trimmed by 4 bases and 7 bases, with 10 bases remaining between them. For the CDR3, the DNA is TGTGCCTGGATTATCGCGGATGAAGCTTTCTTT. It encodes CAWIIADEAFF. Using reference TRBV30 and TRBJ1-1 for the parts outside the CDR3, the full variable domain is SQTIHQWPATLVQPVGSPLSLECTVEGTSNPNLYWYRQAAGRGLQLLFYSVGIGQISSEVPQNLSASRPQDRQFILSSKKLLLSDSGFYLCAWIIADEAFFGQGTRLTVV.

The chain is built from TRBV30 and TRBJ2-1; TRBD1 matches 8 bases. The germline V gene encodes CDR1 GTSNPN and CDR2 SVGIG (reference sequence). CDR3 length: 14 amino acids. Trimming at V came to 4 bases and at J to 5 bases, leaving 7 bases not matched to a gene. In DNA form, the CDR3 reads TGTGCCTGGATCCCACCGGGACAGGACAATGAGCAGTTCTTC. It yields the protein CAWIPPGQDNEQFF.

The V gene is TRBV28, the J gene TRBJ2-7, with 7 nucleotides matching TRBD1. Germline loops: CDR1 MDHEN, CDR2 SYDVKM. V shed 7 bases and J 5 bases; nucleotides not matched to a gene: 8. This CDR3 has 13 amino acids. CDR3 bases: TGTGCCAGCACTAGGGGGCGCCCAGACGAGCAGTACTTC. This translates into CASTRGRPDEQYF.

The gene calls are TRBV12-3 or TRBV12-4 and TRBJ1-2; 7 bases match TRBD1. CDR3 length equals 13 residues. Trimming took 6 bases from V and 4 from J; bases not matched to a gene: 5. The CDR3 sequence: CASSSTGTYGYTF. CDR3 coding DNA: TGTGCCAGCAGCTCGACAGGGACCTATGGCTACACCTTC.

The chain uses TRBV5-5 and TRBJ1-1; 8 bases are shared with TRBD1. Trimming cost V 0 bases and J 7 bases; bases outside gene matches: 2. In germline, CDR1 is SGHKS, CDR2 YYEKEE (reference sequence). This CDR3 is built from 13 residues. CDR3 loop: CASSLGGQVEAFF. CDR3 coding DNA: TGTGCCAGCAGCTTGGGGGGACAGGTTGAAGCTTTCTTT.

In this sample, this clone turned up once. The chain uses TRBV2 and TRBJ1-2; a possible D gene is TRBD1 (5 bases). Germline V gene data show CDR1 as SNHLY and CDR2 as FYNNEI. CDR3 length: 12 residues. The V end was cut by 7 bases, the J end by 8 bases, with 14 bases between. The CDR3: CASKASGEGYTF. CDR3 nucleotide sequence: TGTGCCAGCAAGGCTTCGGGGGAGGGCTACACCTTC.

This clone was seen a handful of times. V and J are TRBV27 and TRBJ2-2; TRBD2 matches 14 bases. Looked up from germline, CDR1 is MNHEY and CDR2 is SMNVEV (reference sequence). V lost 1 base and J lost 6; bases outside the gene matches: 13. The CDR3 spans 20 residues. The CDR3 spells CASSLLGLAGGNDPPGELFF. The CDR3 nucleotides read TGTGCCAGCAGTTTATTAGGACTAGCGGGAGGTAACGATCCCCCCGGGGAGCTGTTTTTT.

The chain has TRBV24-1 and TRBJ1-5; the match to TRBD1 covers 7 bases. Unmatched junction bases numbered 20, after V lost 11 bases and J lost 2 bases. Germline CDR1 is KGHDR and CDR2 is SFDVKD. The CDR3 totals 18 residues. The CDR3 reads CAIPLRTGRPWGNQPQHF. The CDR3 DNA reads as TGTGCCATCCCCCTGAGGACAGGCCGACCCTGGGGCAATCAGCCCCAGCATTTT.

The chain uses TRBV9 and TRBJ2-7, with D unresolved. Germline CDR1 and CDR2: SGDLS and YYNGEE. V was clipped by 0 bases and J by 1 base, with 11 bases between them. CDR3 size: 15 residues. The CDR3 spells CASSVGSEGSYEQYF. In nucleotides, the CDR3 is TGTGCCAGCAGCGTAGGGAGCGAAGGATCCTACGAGCAGTACTTC.

The chain couples TRBV5-1 to TRBJ1-5; tentative D call: TRBD1 (5 bases). The CDR3 consists of 13 residues. Germline CDR1 reads SGHRS; CDR2 reads YFSETQ. V dropped 2 bases and J dropped 7 bases, with 10 bases sitting between them. The CDR3 loop reads CASSFRGEQPQHF. CDR3 in DNA: TGCGCCAGCAGCTTTAGGGGTGAGCAGCCCCAGCATTTT. The variable domain in full, completed from reference TRBV5-1 and TRBJ1-5, reads KAGVTQTPRYLIKTRGQQVTLSCSPISGHRSVSWYQQTPGQGLQFLFEYFSETQRNKGNFPGRFSGRQFSNSRSEMNVSTLELGDSALYLCASSFRGEQPQHFGDGTRLSIL.

CDR3 residues: CASSRNLGGGNTEAFF. For the CDR3, the DNA is TGTGCCAGCAGCCGGAACCTAGGGGGTGGGAACACTGAAGCTTTCTTT. The gene calls are TRBV2 and TRBJ1-1, with a weak D call TRBD1 (6 bases). The CDR3 loop spans 16 amino acids. V lost 6 bases and J 1 base, leaving 18 bases between the germline ends. Per the germline V gene, CDR1 is SNHLY and CDR2 is FYNNEI.

The CDR3 sequence: CASSDRQGVYYGYTF. In DNA, the CDR3 is TGTGCCAGTAGCGACCGACAGGGGGTGTACTATGGCTACACCTTC. The chain employs TRBV19 and TRBJ1-2; 9 bases align to TRBD1. V was pared by 6 bases and J by 3 bases, with 8 bases of the junction left unmatched. Germline loops: CDR1 LNHDA, CDR2 SQIVND (reference sequence). The CDR3 is made up of 15 amino acids.

The V call is TRBV6-5, the J call TRBJ2-7, with D perhaps TRBD1 (6 bases). Germline CDR1 reads MNHEY; CDR2 reads SVGAGI. The ends were cut back, 8 bases at V and 6 bases at J, with 20 bases in the middle. This CDR3 is 14 amino acids long. As DNA, the CDR3 is TGTGCCAGCGGAGACAGGTCAGGGGCTCGCGAGCAGTACTTC. Translated, it gives CASGDRSGAREQYF.

This clone was found a few times. The chain carries TRBV28 and TRBJ2-7, with 8 bases that match TRBD1. Germline V gene lookup returns CDR1 MDHEN and CDR2 SYDVKM. The CDR3 is 15 amino acids. The junction had 9 bases not matched to a gene; V was cut back by 8 bases and J by 0 bases. CDR3: CASHMRDRSSYEQYF. The CDR3 nucleotides read TGTGCCAGCCATATGAGGGACAGGTCCTCCTACGAGCAGTACTTC.